These 9 T cell receptor beta chains were all obtained from the same sample, sequenced in a study of cytomegalovirus exposure and HLA in healthy donors. The PCR made use of 60 Vbeta and 13 Jbeta primers. Using immunoSEQ multiplex PCR, the repertoire was profiled, and TCRdb retains in-frame clones only, with some absent. The sample spans 77,000 or so clones; the ten largest clones claim about 4.6%. Sample: PBMCs. The receptor set was obtained from a man younger than 45 in good health and CMV-seronegative.

The V gene is TRBV19, the J gene TRBJ2-2; 11 bases are shared with TRBD2. Germline V gene data show CDR1 as LNHDA and CDR2 as SQIVND (reference sequence). V lost 3 bases to trimming and J lost 1 base; unmatched junction nucleotides: 4. The CDR3 spans 17 residues. The CDR3 protein is CASSISSGGVNTGELFF. The CDR3 DNA follows: TGTGCCAGTAGTATTAGTAGCGGGGGGGTGAACACCGGGGAGCTGTTTTTT.

The V and J genes are TRBV7-9 and TRBJ2-1, with a tentative D call TRBD2 (5 bases). The CDR3 extends over 15 amino acids. The germline V and J ends were trimmed by 5 bases and 3 bases, with 14 bases remaining between them. CDR1 is SEHNR, CDR2 FQNEAQ, per germline (reference sequence). CDR3 sequence: CASSEAGRYYNEQFF. The DNA of the CDR3 is TGTGCCAGCAGCGAGGCGGGCCGCTACTACAATGAGCAGTTCTTC.

The chain recombines TRBV2 with TRBJ1-5; 8 bases are a match to TRBD1. J gave up 2 bases and V 5 bases, and 5 bases lay outside the gene matches. This CDR3 is built from 15 residues. Germline CDR1 is SNHLY and CDR2 is FYNNEI. The CDR3 is CASSSGTGGNQPQHF. As DNA, the CDR3 is TGTGCCAGCAGTAGCGGGACAGGCGGCAATCAGCCCCAGCATTTT.

The V gene is TRBV23-1, the J gene TRBJ1-6; the D gene is possibly TRBD1 (6 bases). TRBV23-1 is given ORF status, its function remaining uncertain. This CDR3 contains 20 residues. Trimming shortened V by 6 bases and J by 5 bases, and 29 bases separated the two germline ends. The chain's CDR3 is CASRLTGGQTIANDNSPLHF. The CDR3, as DNA: TGCGCCAGCAGGCTCACGGGGGGCCAGACGATCGCAAACGATAATTCACCCCTCCACTTT.

The V call is TRBV11-1, the J call TRBJ2-2; possible D gene TRBD1, 6 bases. CDR1 and CDR2 from the germline V gene are SGHAT and FQDESV (reference sequence). CDR3 length: 15 residues. V was shortened by 2 bases and J by 5 bases, with 12 bases between the two germline ends. In nucleotides, the CDR3 is TGTGCCAGCAGCTTACGCAGGGGTAGAACCGGGGAGCTGTTTTTT. Translated: CASSLRRGRTGELFF.

The chain has TRBV28 and TRBJ2-5; D ambiguous. CDR1 and CDR2 from the germline V gene are MDHEN and SYDVKM. The CDR3 loop spans 14 amino acids. Trimming shortened V by 2 bases and J by 5 bases, and 12 bases separated the two germline ends. CDR3 coding DNA: TGTGCCAGCAGTTTACGGCTAGTCGCGGAGACCCAGTACTTC. Protein sequence: CASSLRLVAETQYF.

This chain's CDR3 is CASSLEVAASGGADEQFF. The CDR3 DNA reads as TGCGCCAGCAGCTTGGAGGTAGCCGCTAGCGGGGGGGCGGATGAGCAGTTCTTC. This chain joins TRBV5-1 and TRBJ2-1; TRBD2 agrees at 12 bases. CDR1 and CDR2 (germline): SGHRS, YFSETQ. The ends lost 0 bases at V and 8 bases at J; junction bases unmatched: 12. This CDR3 is built from 18 residues. Filled out from reference TRBV5-1 and TRBJ2-1, the complete variable domain reads KAGVTQTPRYLIKTRGQQVTLSCSPISGHRSVSWYQQTPGQGLQFLFEYFSETQRNKGNFPGRFSGRQFSNSRSEMNVSTLELGDSALYLCASSLEVAASGGADEQFFGPGTRLTVL.

The CDR3 region has the DNA TGTGCCAGCAGTGCGACAAGGTATCAGCCCCAGCATTTT. Translation gives CASSATRYQPQHF. The V call is TRBV27, the J call TRBJ1-5; the D is unclear. V was cut by 5 bases and J by 5 bases, with 10 bases left in between. Looked up from germline, CDR1 is MNHEY and CDR2 is SMNVEV (reference sequence). CDR3 length: 13 amino acids.

The chain employs TRBV30 and TRBJ1-4; D not resolved. The germline gives CDR1 GTSNPN, CDR2 SVGIG (reference sequence). This CDR3 contains 12 residues. V was shortened by 0 bases and J by 8 bases, with 7 bases between the two germline ends. CDR3 sequence reads: CAWSVLREKLFF. The CDR3 bases are TGTGCCTGGAGTGTACTTCGGGAAAAACTGTTTTTT.